A single TCR beta chain is shown here with its context. Trimming stripped 3 bases from V and 0 bases from J, with 6 bases between. This CDR3 region has 13 residues. The germline V gene encodes CDR1 SGHRS and CDR2 YFSETQ. This entry belongs to a study of blood T cell repertoires in COVID-19. On the study more broadly: Specimens from acute and convalescent COVID-19 originated in the United States, Italy and Spain. The analysed material was cDNA or gDNA that came from T cells, B-cell-depleted T cells, or PBMCs.

Cohort 3 donors counted as recovered after two negative PCRs, clearance, or resolved symptoms. Per the original data handling: Amplification of reference gene primers provided the estimated nucleated cell counts. TCRdb's copy holds only in-frame clones and misses some; the assay was immunoSEQ multiplex PCR. V and J calls and clone size are as listed in that table; D and trimming were resolved from the DNA. The sample holds around 300,000 clones, about 87% seen once. The chain has TRBV5-1 and TRBJ1-1; D is unresolved. Sequencing was done on a sample of PBMCs or T cells enriched from blood (not recorded which). This TCR was sampled from a woman aged 25 to 39 who had recovered from COVID-19. In DNA form, the CDR3 reads TGCGCCAGCAGCTCCGGGATGAACACTGAAGCTTTCTTT. Protein: CASSSGMNTEAFF.